This is a list of T cell receptor beta chains from one sample in a study of cytomegalovirus exposure and HLA in healthy donors. Clones were sequenced by immunoSEQ multiplex PCR, and TCRdb holds only the in-frame ones, with some missing. The repertoire has 150,000 to 200,000 clones, roughly 79% of them found once; the top ten carry under 8%. The specimen was PBMCs. The source is a man aged 35 to 55 in good health and CMV-seropositive. CDR3s include the opening cysteine and the closing phenylalanine or tryptophan. D genes are given only for firm matches. Clone size is stated in some rows and not others, as once, few, many or a class when expanded.

TGTGCCTGGAGTGTACGAGGGAGCGGGAGTGTCTACGAGCAGTACTTC CAWSVRGSGSVYEQYF TRBJ2-7 . TRBD2 16 TRBV30
TGTGCCAGCTCGCTACAGGCAAACCAAGAGACCCAGTACTTC CASSLQANQETQYF TRBJ2-5 . . 14 TRBV18
TGTGCCAGCAGCTTGGATAGCGGGAGTTTACAAGAGACCCAGTACTTC CASSLDSGSLQETQYF TRBJ2-5 . TRBD2 16 TRBV5-4
TGTGCCACCAGCAGAGATCTGGGCCCGAGCTCCTACAATGAGCAGTTCTTC CATSRDLGPSSYNEQFF TRBJ2-1 . . 17 TRBV15
TGTGCCAGCAGCTTGTGGGGACAGGTCCACAGCACAGATACGCAGTATTTT CASSLWGQVHSTDTQYF TRBJ2-3 . TRBD1 17 TRBV5-4
TGTGCCAGCAGCTCCACTAGCGGGAGTATAGATACGCAGTATTTT CASSSTSGSIDTQYF TRBJ2-3 . TRBD2 15 TRBV7-2
TGTGCCAGCTCACCCCCCGGCAGGGGTGGCCAGCCCCAGCATTTT CASSPPGRGGQPQHF TRBJ1-5 . . 15 TRBV18
TGTGCCAGCACGACAGGGGGCCGGGAGACCCAGTACTTC CASTTGGRETQYF TRBJ2-5 . TRBD1 13 TRBV27
TGTGCCAGCAGAGGGCAGGACAGGGACAATTCACCCCTCCACTTT CASRGQDRDNSPLHF TRBJ1-6 . TRBD1 15 TRBV6-6
TGTGCCTGGAGCGGGGACAGGGAATACACCTTC CAWSGDREYTF TRBJ1-2 few TRBD1 11 TRBV30
TGTGCCAGCAGCTTCACTAGCGGGAGGGCCTCCCCCTACAATGAGCAGTTCTTC CASSFTSGRASPYNEQFF TRBJ2-1 . TRBD2 18 TRBV11-2
TGTGCCAGCAGCCAAAACCAGTATGGCTACACCTTC CASSQNQYGYTF TRBJ1-2 . . 12 TRBV28
TGTGCCAGCAGCCGGGACTATACCTACGAGCAGTACTTC CASSRDYTYEQYF TRBJ2-7 . TRBD2 13 TRBV5-4
TGTGCCAGCATAGCCCGCAGCGGTCGGGACACAGATACGCAGTATTTT CASIARSGRDTDTQYF TRBJ2-3 . . 16 TRBV28
TGTGCCAGCAGTTTTGTCCGGGGGGCAAATCAGCCCCAGCATTTT CASSFVRGANQPQHF TRBJ1-5 . . 15 TRBV27
TGTGCCTGGAGCTTGCTAGGCCCGTCCGTGACCTTC CAWSLLGPSVTF TRBJ1-2 . . 12 TRBV30
TGCGCCAGCAGCCAAGAAGGAGCGGGAGACGGTACAGAAAAAAACAGTCAGTACTTC CASSQEGAGDGTEKNSQYF TRBJ2-4 . TRBD2 19 TRBV4-1
TGTGCCAGCAGCGTAGCGGGTGACGTTCTGGATTCCATGAACACTGAAGCTTTCTTT CASSVAGDVLDSMNTEAFF TRBJ1-1 once . 19 TRBV9
TGTGCCAGCAGCTTATTTGCTAGCGGGAGTGGGGAGACCCAGTACTTC CASSLFASGSGETQYF TRBJ2-5 . TRBD2 16 TRBV7-2
TGTGCCTGGCTGCAGGGGGTAAACACCATATATTTT CAWLQGVNTIYF TRBJ1-3 . TRBD1 12 TRBV30
TGTGCCAGCAGTCCCAGACAGGGGGGGACACCGAACACCGGGGAGCTGTTTTTT CASSPRQGGTPNTGELFF TRBJ2-2 . TRBD1 18 TRBV28
TGTGCCAGTGAGGACTGGAGCCAAGAGACCCAGTACTTC CASEDWSQETQYF TRBJ2-5 . . 13 TRBV19
TGTGCCAGCAGGGAACCAGCGGGAGGCGGGCAGTTCTTC CASREPAGGGQFF TRBJ2-1 . TRBD2 13 TRBV6-1
TGTGCCAGCAGCTTAGGCAGAATTTTTTCTGGAAACACCATATATTTT CASSLGRIFSGNTIYF TRBJ1-3 . . 16 TRBV7-2
TGTGCCAGCAGTTTGACTAGCGGGAGAACCAATGAGCAGTTCTTC CASSLTSGRTNEQFF TRBJ2-1 . TRBD2 15 TRBV6-5
TGTGCCAGCAGCTTAGGGGGACAGGGGACCGCAGATACGCAGTATTTT CASSLGGQGTADTQYF TRBJ2-3 . TRBD1 16 TRBV7-8
TGTGCCAGCAGCTTAGGGACAGGGGGAAAAGAGACCCAGTACTTC CASSLGTGGKETQYF TRBJ2-5 . TRBD1 15 TRBV7-9
TGCGCCAGCAGCCAAGGTGCGGGTAGAGAGACCCAGTACTTC CASSQGAGRETQYF TRBJ2-5 . . 14 TRBV4-1
TGTGCCAGCAGCTTCTCAGGGGGCACTAACTATGGCTACACCTTC CASSFSGGTNYGYTF TRBJ1-2 . TRBD1 15 TRBV7-9
TGTGCCAGCAGCTTGTCTGTTGAGACCCAGTACTTC CASSLSVETQYF TRBJ2-5 . . 12 TRBV5-6
TGTGCCAGCAGCGTACGCGGCGGGAATTACGAAGATACGCAGTATTTT CASSVRGGNYEDTQYF TRBJ2-3 . . 16 TRBV9
TGCAGCGTTGCGCGGGAGGGGGATACGCAGTATTTT CSVAREGDTQYF TRBJ2-3 . TRBD2 12 TRBV29-1
TGTGCCAGCAGGGCAACCGGGACAGTCTCCTACGAGCAGTACTTC CASRATGTVSYEQYF TRBJ2-7 . TRBD1 15 TRBV7-9
TGTGCCAGCAGCCGCGAACTAGCGGGAGTTGATGAGCAGTTCTTC CASSRELAGVDEQFF TRBJ2-1 . TRBD2 15 TRBV11-2
TGTGCCAGCAGTCCAGGGACTAGCGGGGTACACGAGCAGTACTTC CASSPGTSGVHEQYF TRBJ2-7 . TRBD2 15 TRBV2
TGTGCCAGCAGCTTAGATTTATCTTCAACTAATGAAAAACTGTTTTTT CASSLDLSSTNEKLFF TRBJ1-4 . . 16 TRBV11-3
TGCGCCAGCAGCGAGAGACAGGGGGTATACAATGAGCAGTTCTTC CASSERQGVYNEQFF TRBJ2-1 . TRBD1 15 TRBV5-1
TGTGCCAGCAGCCTTCGAGGGACAGGGCCTGAAAAACTGTTTTTT CASSLRGTGPEKLFF TRBJ1-4 . TRBD1 15 TRBV27
TGTGCTAGTGCCCCAGGGGCGGTCGGCGAAAAACTGTTTTTT CASAPGAVGEKLFF TRBJ1-4 few . 14 TRBV12-5
TGTGCCAGCAGTTCCCGGGAGCTAGGTGAGCAGTTCTTC CASSSRELGEQFF TRBJ2-1 once . 13 TRBV11-3
TGTGCCAGCAGTTTATCCCGACAGCCTATCACAGATACGCAGTATTTT CASSLSRQPITDTQYF TRBJ2-3 once . 16 TRBV27
TGCGCCAGCAGCTTGACCATCAGACGGGCCGGGAACACGCAGTATTTT CASSLTIRRAGNTQYF TRBJ2-3 . . 16 TRBV5-1
TGTGCCAGTAGTATCGTGGGCCGCCGAGGCTACACCTTC CASSIVGRRGYTF TRBJ1-2 once . 13 TRBV19
TGTGCTAGTGGTTCCCACACGGGACAAACGCAGTATTTT CASGSHTGQTQYF TRBJ2-3 few . 13 TRBV12-5
TGTGCCAGTAGTATTTCGGGTTCAACGGTACGGGAGCAGTTCTTC CASSISGSTVREQFF TRBJ2-1 . . 15 TRBV19
TGTGCCAGCAGTATAGCGGCGAACACCGGGGAGCTGTTTTTT CASSIAANTGELFF TRBJ2-2 . . 14 TRBV27
TGTGCCAGCAGCGTAGTAGGACTAGAGGATACGCAGTATTTT CASSVVGLEDTQYF TRBJ2-3 . TRBD2 14 TRBV9
TGTGCCAGCAGTTTTATCGGGGTAGCGGGAGGTCGCCCAGATACGCAGTATTTT CASSFIGVAGGRPDTQYF TRBJ2-3 . TRBD2 18 TRBV27
TGTGCCAGTAAATCGATGGGACAGGGCCATGGGAACACTGAAGCTTTCTTT CASKSMGQGHGNTEAFF TRBJ1-1 once TRBD1 17 TRBV19
TGTGCCACCAGCAGGGAGGATCCATCCGCGGATACGCAGTATTTT CATSREDPSADTQYF TRBJ2-3 once . 15 TRBV15
TGTGCCAGCAGTTCCGACAGGGGAGATGGCTACACCTTC CASSSDRGDGYTF TRBJ1-2 . TRBD1 13 TRBV6-6
TGTGCCAGCAGTACTAGGACAGGACAAGAGACCCAGTACTTC CASSTRTGQETQYF TRBJ2-5 . TRBD1 14 TRBV27
TGTGCCAGCGGGCTAGCGGACTCCTACGAGCAGTACTTC CASGLADSYEQYF TRBJ2-7 . TRBD2 13 TRBV27
TGTGCCAGCAGTGAACTATCGGGTTATAGCAATCAGCCCCAGCATTTT CASSELSGYSNQPQHF TRBJ1-5 . . 16 TRBV6-1